This TCR beta chain comes out of a study of T cell responses to AZD1222 COVID-19 vaccine. Per germline, CDR1 SGHRS and CDR2 YFSETQ. CDR3 length: 14 residues. V lost 4 bases and J lost 4, with 12 bases in between. The repertoire was sequenced with immunoSEQ multiplex PCR; TCRdb's copy has only in-frame clones and lacks some. Of over 120,000 clones in the sample, 93% are singletons; the top ten hold around 5%. This clonotype was sampled from an adult in good health. The starting material was peripheral blood, obtained on day 0 of AZD1222 vaccination. The gene calls are TRBV5-1 and TRBJ1-3; no clear D. The CDR3 coding sequence is TGCGCCAGCAGCCCGGACCCCGGAGGAAACACCATATATTTT. Translated, it gives CASSPDPGGNTIYF.